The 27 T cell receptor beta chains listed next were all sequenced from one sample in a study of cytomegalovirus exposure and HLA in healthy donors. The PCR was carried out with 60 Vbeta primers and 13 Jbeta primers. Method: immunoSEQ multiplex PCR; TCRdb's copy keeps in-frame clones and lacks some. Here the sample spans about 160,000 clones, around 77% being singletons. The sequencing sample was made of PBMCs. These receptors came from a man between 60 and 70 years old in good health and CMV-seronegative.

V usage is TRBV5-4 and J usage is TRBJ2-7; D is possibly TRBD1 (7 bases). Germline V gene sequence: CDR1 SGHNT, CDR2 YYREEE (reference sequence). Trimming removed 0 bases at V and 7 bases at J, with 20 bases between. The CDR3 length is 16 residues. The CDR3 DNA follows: TGTGCCAGCAGCTTGGGGCCCCCGGGGGACAGCGGTGAGCAGTACTTC. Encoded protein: CASSLGPPGDSGEQYF.

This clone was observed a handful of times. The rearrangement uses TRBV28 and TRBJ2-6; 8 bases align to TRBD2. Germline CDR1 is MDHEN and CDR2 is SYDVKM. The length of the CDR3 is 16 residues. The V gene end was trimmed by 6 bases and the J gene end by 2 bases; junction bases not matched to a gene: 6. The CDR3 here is CASRPGTRTGANVLTF. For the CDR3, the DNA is TGTGCCAGCAGACCCGGGACTAGGACTGGGGCCAACGTCCTGACTTTC.

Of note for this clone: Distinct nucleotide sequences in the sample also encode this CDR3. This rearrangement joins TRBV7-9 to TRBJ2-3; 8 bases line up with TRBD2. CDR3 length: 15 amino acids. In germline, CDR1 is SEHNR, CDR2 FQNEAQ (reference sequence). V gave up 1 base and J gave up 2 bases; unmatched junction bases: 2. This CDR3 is CASSLERGITDTQYF. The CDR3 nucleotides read TGTGCCAGCAGCTTAGAGCGGGGGATCACAGATACGCAGTATTTT.

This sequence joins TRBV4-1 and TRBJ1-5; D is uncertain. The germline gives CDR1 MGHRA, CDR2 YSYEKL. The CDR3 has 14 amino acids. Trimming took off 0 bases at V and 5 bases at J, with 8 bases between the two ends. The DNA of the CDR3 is TGCGCCAGCAGCCAAGACCTCCAGTATCAGCCCCAGCATTTT. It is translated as CASSQDLQYQPQHF.

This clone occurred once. The CDR3 DNA follows: TGTGCCTGGAGTCCCGACAGGGGACAGACCCAGTACTTC. It translates to CAWSPDRGQTQYF. The rearrangement joins TRBV30 to TRBJ2-5; the match to TRBD1 covers 8 bases. J was trimmed by 6 bases and V by 2 bases; bases with no gene match: 5. This CDR3 has 13 amino acids. Germline loops: CDR1 GTSNPN, CDR2 SVGIG (reference sequence).

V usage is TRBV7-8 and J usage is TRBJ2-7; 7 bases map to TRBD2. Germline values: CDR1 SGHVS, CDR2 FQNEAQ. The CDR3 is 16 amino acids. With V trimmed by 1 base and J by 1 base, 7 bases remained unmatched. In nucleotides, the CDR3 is TGTGCCAGCAGCTTAGGGGGGGGAGGTGCGTCCTACGAGCAGTACTTC. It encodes CASSLGGGGASYEQYF.

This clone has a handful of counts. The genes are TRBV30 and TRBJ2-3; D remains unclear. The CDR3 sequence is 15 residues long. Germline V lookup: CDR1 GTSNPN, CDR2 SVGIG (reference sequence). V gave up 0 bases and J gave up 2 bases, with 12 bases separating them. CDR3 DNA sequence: TGTGCCTGGAGTGTACGAAGAGGAGTCACAGATACGCAGTATTTT. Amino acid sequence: CAWSVRRGVTDTQYF.

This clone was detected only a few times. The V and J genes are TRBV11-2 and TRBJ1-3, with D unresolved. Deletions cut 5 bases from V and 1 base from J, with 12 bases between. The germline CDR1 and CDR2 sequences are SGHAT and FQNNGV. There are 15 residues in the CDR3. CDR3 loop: CASSAVFRSGNTIYF. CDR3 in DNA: TGTGCCAGCAGCGCTGTCTTCAGGTCTGGAAACACCATATATTTT.

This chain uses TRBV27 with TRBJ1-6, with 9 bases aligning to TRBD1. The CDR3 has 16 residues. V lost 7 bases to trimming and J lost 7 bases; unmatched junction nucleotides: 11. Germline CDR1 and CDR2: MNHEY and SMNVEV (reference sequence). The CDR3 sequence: CASTPRTGVENSPLHF. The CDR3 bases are TGTGCCAGCACCCCACGGACAGGGGTTGAGAATTCACCCCTCCACTTT.

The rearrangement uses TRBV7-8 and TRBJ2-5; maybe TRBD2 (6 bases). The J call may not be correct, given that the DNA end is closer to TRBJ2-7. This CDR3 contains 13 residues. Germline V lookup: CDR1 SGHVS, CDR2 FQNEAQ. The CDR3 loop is CASSLREEDEQYF. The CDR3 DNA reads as TGTGCCAGCAGCTTAAGGGAGGAGGACGAGCAGTACTTC.

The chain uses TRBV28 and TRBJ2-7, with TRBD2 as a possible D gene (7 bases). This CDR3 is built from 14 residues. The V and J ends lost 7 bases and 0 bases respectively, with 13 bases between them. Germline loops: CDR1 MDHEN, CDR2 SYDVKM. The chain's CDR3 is CASTPGGPSYEQYF. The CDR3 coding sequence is TGTGCCAGCACCCCCGGGGGGCCCTCCTACGAGCAGTACTTC.

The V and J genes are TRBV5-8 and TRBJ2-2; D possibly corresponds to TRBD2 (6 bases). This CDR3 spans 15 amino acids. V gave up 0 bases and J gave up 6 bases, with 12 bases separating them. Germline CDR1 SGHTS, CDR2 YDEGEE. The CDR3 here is CASSLVQWRAGELFF. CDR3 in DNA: TGTGCCAGCAGCTTGGTTCAATGGAGGGCCGGGGAGCTGTTTTTT.

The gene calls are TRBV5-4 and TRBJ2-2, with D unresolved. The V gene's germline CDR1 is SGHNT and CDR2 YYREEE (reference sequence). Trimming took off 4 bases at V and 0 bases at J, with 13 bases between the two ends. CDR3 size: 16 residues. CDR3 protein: CASSTYSVANTGELFF. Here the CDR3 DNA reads TGTGCCAGCAGCACCTACTCCGTAGCGAACACCGGGGAGCTGTTTTTT.

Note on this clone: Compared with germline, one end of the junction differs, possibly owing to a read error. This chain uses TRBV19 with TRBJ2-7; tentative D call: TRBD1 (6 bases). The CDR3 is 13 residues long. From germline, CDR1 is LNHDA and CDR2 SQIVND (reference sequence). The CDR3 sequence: CASSMPQGRGQNF. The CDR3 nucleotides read TGTGCCAGTAGTATGCCCCAAGGCAGGGGCCAGAACTTC.

The CDR3 DNA is TGTGCCAGCAGCCTGGGACTAGCGGTGGATGAGCAGTTCTTC. Its protein product is CASSLGLAVDEQFF. This chain joins TRBV7-9 and TRBJ2-1; TRBD2 agrees at 11 bases. This CDR3 contains 14 residues. Looked up from germline, CDR1 is SEHNR and CDR2 is FQNEAQ (reference sequence). The V gene end was trimmed by 5 bases and the J gene end by 8 bases; junction bases not matched to a gene: 5.

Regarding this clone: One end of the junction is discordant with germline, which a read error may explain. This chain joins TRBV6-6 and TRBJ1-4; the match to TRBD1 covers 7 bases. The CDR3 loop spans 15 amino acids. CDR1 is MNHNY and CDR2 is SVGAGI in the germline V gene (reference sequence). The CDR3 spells CASSFPQGSREKLFF. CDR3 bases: TGTGCTAGCAGTTTTCCACAGGGGAGCCGTGAAAAACTGTTTTTT.

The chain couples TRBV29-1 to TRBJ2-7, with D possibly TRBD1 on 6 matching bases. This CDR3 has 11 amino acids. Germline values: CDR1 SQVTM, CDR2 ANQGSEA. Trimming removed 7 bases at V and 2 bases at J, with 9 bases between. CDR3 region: CSGGQTYEQYF. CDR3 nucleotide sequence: TGCAGCGGTGGACAGACCTACGAGCAGTACTTC.

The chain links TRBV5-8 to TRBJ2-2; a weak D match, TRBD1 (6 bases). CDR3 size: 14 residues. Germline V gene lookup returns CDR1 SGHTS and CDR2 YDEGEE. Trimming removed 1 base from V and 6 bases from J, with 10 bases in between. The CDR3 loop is CASSLSPGAGELFF. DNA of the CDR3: TGTGCCAGCAGCTTGAGCCCAGGGGCCGGGGAGCTGTTTTTT.

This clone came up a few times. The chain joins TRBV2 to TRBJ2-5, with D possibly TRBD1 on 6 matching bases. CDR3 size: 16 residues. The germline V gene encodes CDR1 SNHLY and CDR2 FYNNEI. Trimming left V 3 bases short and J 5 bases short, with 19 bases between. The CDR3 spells CASSETPNGGAETQYF. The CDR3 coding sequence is TGTGCCAGCAGTGAGACCCCGAATGGGGGCGCGGAGACCCAGTACTTC.

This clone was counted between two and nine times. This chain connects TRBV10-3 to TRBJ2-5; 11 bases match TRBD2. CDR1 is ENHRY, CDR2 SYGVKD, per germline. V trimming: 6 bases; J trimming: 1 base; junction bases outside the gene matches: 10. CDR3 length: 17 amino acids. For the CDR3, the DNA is TGTGCCATCAGACTCCGGGTAGCGGGGGGGCCCCAAGAGACCCAGTACTTC. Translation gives CAIRLRVAGGPQETQYF.

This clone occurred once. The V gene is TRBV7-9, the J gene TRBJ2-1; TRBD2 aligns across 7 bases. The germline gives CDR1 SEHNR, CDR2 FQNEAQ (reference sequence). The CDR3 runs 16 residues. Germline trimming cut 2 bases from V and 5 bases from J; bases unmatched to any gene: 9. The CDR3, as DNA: TGTGCCAGCAGCTTATTAGGGAGGGGAAGGGACAATGAGCAGTTCTTC. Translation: CASSLLGRGRDNEQFF.

CDR3 residues: CASAGSSYNEQFF. The DNA for the CDR3 is TGTGCCAGCGCAGGAAGCTCCTACAATGAGCAGTTCTTC. This sequence joins TRBV7-9 and TRBJ2-1; D call uncertain. CDR1 and CDR2 (germline): SEHNR, FQNEAQ (reference sequence). V was pared by 8 bases and J by 0 bases, with 8 bases between. The CDR3 runs 13 residues. The full variable domain, its missing parts supplied by reference TRBV7-9 and TRBJ2-1, is DTGVSQNPRHKITKRGQNVTFRCDPISEHNRLYWYRQTLGQGPEFLTYFQNEAQLEKSRLLSDRFSAERPKGSFSTLEIQRTEQGDSAMYLCASAGSSYNEQFFGPGTRLTVL.

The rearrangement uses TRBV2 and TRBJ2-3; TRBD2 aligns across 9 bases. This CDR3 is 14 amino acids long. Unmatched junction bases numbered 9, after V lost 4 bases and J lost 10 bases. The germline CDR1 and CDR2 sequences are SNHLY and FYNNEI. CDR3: CASSARGGAGPQYF. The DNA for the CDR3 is TGTGCCAGCAGTGCACGCGGGGGGGCCGGGCCGCAGTATTTT.

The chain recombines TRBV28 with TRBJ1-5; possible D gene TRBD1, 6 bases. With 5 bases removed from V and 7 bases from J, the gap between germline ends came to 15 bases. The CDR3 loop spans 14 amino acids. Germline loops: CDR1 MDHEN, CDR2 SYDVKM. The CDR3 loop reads CASSPIQGRQPQHF. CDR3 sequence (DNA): TGTGCCAGCAGTCCCATACAGGGTCGACAGCCCCAGCATTTT.

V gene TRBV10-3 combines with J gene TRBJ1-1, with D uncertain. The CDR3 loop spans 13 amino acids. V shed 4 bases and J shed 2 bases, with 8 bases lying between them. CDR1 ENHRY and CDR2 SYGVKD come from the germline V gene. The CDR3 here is CAISVYSNTEAFF. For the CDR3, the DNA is TGTGCCATCAGTGTGTACTCAAACACTGAAGCTTTCTTT.

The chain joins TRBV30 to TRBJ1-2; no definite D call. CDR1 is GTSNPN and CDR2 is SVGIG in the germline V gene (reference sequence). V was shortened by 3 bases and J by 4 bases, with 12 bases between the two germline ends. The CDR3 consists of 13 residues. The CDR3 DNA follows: TGTGCCTGGAGCCCGGGTCTGGCCTATGGCTACACCTTC. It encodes CAWSPGLAYGYTF.

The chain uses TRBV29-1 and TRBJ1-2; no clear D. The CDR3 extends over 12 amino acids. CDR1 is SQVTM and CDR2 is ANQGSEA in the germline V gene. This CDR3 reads CSIRQFSEGYTF. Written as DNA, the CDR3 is TGCAGTATACGACAATTTAGTGAGGGCTACACCTTC.